This TCR beta chain was identified in a study of blood T cells in healthy people across ages (dated by TCRdb to between 2015 and 2016). In the study overall: In model experiments, template switching captured about one uniquely barcoded TCR beta cDNA molecule for every two T cells. Age-related changes in TCR beta repertoire diversity were measured in the study by deep sequencing normalized with unique cDNA molecular identifiers. Using the same blood draw, the study looked at two additional independent replicas of 1 million unique cDNA reads for two donors, one aged 18 to 29 and the other aged 80 or older. Donors were grouped into four age groups: young (average roughly 17 years), middle-aged (approximately 41), aged (62) and long-lived (around 82). To avoid experimental bias, donors of different ages were spread randomly across the sequencing lanes. The research as a whole found: Bulk unsorted PBMC profiling prevented conclusive comparison of naive and antigen-experienced compartments. Donor CMV infection status was unknown, potentially confounding age-related changes in expanded clonotypes. Observed TCR beta diversity per million T cells fell roughly linearly with age, and a significant reduction was already apparent by age approximately 41. Estimates of total diversity based on one million sequenced T cells were regarded as lower bounds and as underestimates. Compared with the aged group, more naive CD4+ T cells, fewer expanded clones and increased TCR diversity were shown by the long-lived group, suggesting age selection. The percentage of naive T cells measured by flow cytometry correlated strongly with observed TCR beta diversity.

The approximately 39 donors, aged about 6 to 95 years, were systemically healthy Caucasian individuals from Russia. Each donor gave 8 to 10 milliliters of peripheral blood, drawn into EDTA-treated Vacutainer tubes. Ficoll-Paque density-gradient centrifugation was used to isolate PBMCs, with at least 7 million obtained per sample. Total RNA, at least 6 micrograms per sample, was extracted from PBMCs with Trizol reagent. For every donor, an aliquot of PBMCs went through flow cytometry to measure the percentages of naive CD45RAhigh/CD27high T cells. Comment on this clonotype: The target of this receptor is not known. No per-base quality is available; no much larger clone lies one base away.

CDR1 and CDR2 (SQVTM, ANQGSEA) derive from the germline V gene. V loses 6 bases, J loses 6 bases, and the germline ends lie 15 bases apart. The CDR3, cysteine through phenylalanine, is 13 amino acids long. CDR3 DNA only is kept here, 39 bases in frame from base 1. The receptor library was made with 5' RACE. TCRdb shows the sequencer as Illumina HiSeq 2500. The second PCR ran for roughly 7 to 11 cycles and used a J-beta primer mix along with a sample-barcoded 5' primer. A template-switch 5' adaptor carrying 12 random nucleotides introduced a unique molecular identifier onto each TCR beta cDNA molecule. Each sample yielded at least 3 million CDR3-containing paired-end reads. First-strand cDNA was synthesized from all RNA with the Mint cDNA synthesis kit, primed by a TRBC-specific oligonucleotide. Following uracil-DNA glycosylase treatment, all cDNA underwent a first 18-cycle PCR with the universal primers M1SS and BC2_uni_R. On the study's bioinformatics: Each sample was normalized by randomly selecting 1 million high-quality reads, each carrying a distinct molecular identifier. Instead of being binned into consensus sequences, reads that shared molecular identifiers were thrown out. MiTCR, with a Q25 quality threshold and the strictest error-elimination algorithm, was used for CDR3 identification, clonotype clustering and error correction. A nonparametric unseen species model with Euler transformation was used to estimate lower-bound total TCR beta diversity. The raw public reads went through TCRdb reprocessing: fastp at Q25, MiXCR clone calling, in-frame beta chains kept. Every CDR3 protein is listed once, alongside the most common genes and DNA of its rows. TCRdb, not the original authors, processed these V and J calls. In this sample the table shows 1.6 million or so distinct CDR3 sequences, 30% to 40% of which occur a single time. Over 9% of the sample belongs to the ten largest clones.

Recombination linked TRBV29-1 to TRBJ2-1; perhaps TRBD1 is the D gene, with 6 bases matching. The TCR was taken from a woman aged 25 to 45 in good health. Sequencing was performed on blood. Here the CDR3 is given as CSVPGTPTNEQFF. The bases are TGCAGCGTCCCCGGGACACCAACCAATGAGCAGTTCTTC.